These T cell receptor beta chains were read from a single sample in a study of CD8 T cells in ankylosing spondylitis. Each CDR3 protein gets one entry after TCRdb re-called the 5' RACE reads with MiXCR. The sample shows approximately 220,000 distinct CDR3 sequences, around 25% of them seen only once. Material for sequencing was blood, either unsorted or a sorted T cell fraction (not recorded which). These receptors were obtained from a male donor with ankylosing spondylitis or in good health (not recorded which). CDR3s include the opening cysteine and the closing phenylalanine or tryptophan. A D gene is named only where the DNA matches it firmly. Size tells how often a clone was seen (once, few, many) or the class of an expanded clone, and some rows leave it out.

CDR3aa | CDR3nt | d_gene | v_gene | abundance | j_gene
CASSRATAYSGNTIYF | TGTGCCAGCAGCAGGGCGACAGCGTACTCTGGAAACACCATATATTTT | . | TRBV7-2 | many | TRBJ1-3
CASSQDPNYGYTF | TGCGCCAGCAGCCAAGATCCAAACTATGGCTACACCTTC | . | TRBV4-1 | many | TRBJ1-2
CASSSPRAGDGYTF | TGTGCCAGCAGCTCCCCCCGGGCAGGGGACGGCTACACCTTC | . | TRBV7-2 | many | TRBJ1-2
CSARGTAGYNEQFF | TGCAGTGCTAGAGGGACCGCGGGCTACAATGAGCAGTTCTTC | . | TRBV20-1 | few | TRBJ2-1
CASSGVGGAARETQYF | TGCGCCAGCAGCGGAGTTGGGGGGGCTGCTAGGGAGACCCAGTACTTC | . | TRBV5-1 | . | TRBJ2-5
CSASEGSTNEKLFF | TGCAGTGCTAGCGAGGGTTCAACTAATGAAAAACTGTTTTTT | . | TRBV20-1 | . | TRBJ1-4
CSVKSGTEALETQYF | TGCAGCGTTAAATCCGGGACAGAAGCCCTAGAGACCCAGTACTTC | TRBD1 | TRBV29-1 | many | TRBJ2-5
CASSSAGGGDGANVLTF | TGTGCCAGCAGCTCTGCCGGAGGGGGGGATGGGGCCAACGTCCTGACTTTC | . | TRBV11-2 | . | TRBJ2-6
CSAPRGGRARGLEQYF | TGCAGTGCCCCACGGGGCGGGAGGGCCAGGGGCCTCGAGCAGTACTTC | TRBD2 | TRBV20-1 | many | TRBJ2-7
CASSRGHTNTGELFF | TGTGCCAGCAGCAGGGGACATACGAACACCGGGGAGCTGTTTTTT | . | TRBV21-1 | many | TRBJ2-2
CATSRVLGVISYEQYF | TGTGCCACCAGCAGAGTGCTGGGGGTAATCTCCTACGAGCAGTACTTC | . | TRBV15 | few | TRBJ2-7
CASSFLGLAGPYNEQFF | TGCGCCAGCAGCTTCCTGGGACTAGCGGGACCTTACAATGAGCAGTTCTTC | TRBD2 | TRBV5-1 | few | TRBJ2-1
CSARERAGTASYEQYF | TGCAGTGCTAGAGAGCGCGCGGGGACAGCTTCCTACGAGCAGTACTTC | . | TRBV20-1 | . | TRBJ2-7
CSARVGRVNTGELFF | TGCAGTGCTAGAGTGGGGCGGGTGAACACCGGGGAGCTGTTTTTT | . | TRBV20-1 | few | TRBJ2-2
CASSQDNRGEPPFF | TGCGCCAGCAGCCAAGATAACAGGGGGGAACCCCCCTTCTTT | TRBD1 | TRBV4-1 | many | TRBJ1-1
CSASPGGSTYF | TGCAGTGCTAGTCCAGGGGGGAGCACGTACTTC | . | TRBV20-1 | many | TRBJ2-5
CASSGTVRSEQFF | TGTGCCAGTTCCGGGACAGTACGTTCTGAGCAGTTCTTC | TRBD1 | TRBV6-4 | few | TRBJ2-1
CASSLVTSGSSYEQYF | TGCGCCAGCAGCTTGGTGACTAGCGGTAGCTCCTACGAGCAGTACTTC | TRBD2 | TRBV5-1 | many | TRBJ2-7
CSATLVEQETQYF | TGCAGTGCTACTCTAGTAGAACAAGAGACCCAGTACTTC | . | TRBV20-1 | many | TRBJ2-5
CASSQAQRGSGELFF | TGCGCCAGCAGCCAAGCGCAGCGAGGGTCCGGGGAGCTGTTTTTT | . | TRBV4-1 | many | TRBJ2-2
CAATGGAYEQYF | TGTGCCGCGACCGGGGGGGCCTACGAGCAGTACTTC | . | TRBV21-1 | many | TRBJ2-7
CATADGRNTEAFF | TGTGCCACAGCGGACGGACGGAACACTGAAGCTTTCTTT | . | TRBV24-1 | many | TRBJ1-1
CASRTTGGYEQYF | TGTGCCAGCAGAACGACCGGAGGCTACGAGCAGTACTTC | . | TRBV12-3/TRBV12-4 | once | TRBJ2-7
CASSQGLGPYEQYF | TGTGCCAGCAGCCAAGGCTTAGGGCCCTACGAGCAGTACTTC | . | TRBV4-2 | many | TRBJ2-7
CASRSGTGGFF | TGTGCCAGTAGATCTGGGACAGGGGGCTTCTTC | TRBD1 | TRBV19 | many | TRBJ2-1
CASTAQEGAYEQYF | TGTGCCAGCACTGCACAGGAGGGTGCATACGAGCAGTACTTC | . | TRBV6-1 | few | TRBJ2-7
CASSPLEGGEQYF | TGTGCCAGCAGCCCCCTCGAGGGAGGCGAGCAGTACTTC | . | TRBV3-1 | many | TRBJ2-7
CASSFALGGNEQYF | TGTGCCAGCAGCTTCGCTTTGGGGGGTAACGAGCAGTACTTC | . | TRBV11-2 | . | TRBJ2-7
CASTQAGGNIQYF | TGTGCCAGCACCCAGGCGGGGGGGAACATTCAGTACTTC | TRBD2 | TRBV12-3/TRBV12-4 | . | TRBJ2-4
CSVRLGSETQYF | TGCAGCGTTCGACTAGGAAGTGAGACCCAGTACTTC | . | TRBV29-1 | . | TRBJ2-5
CSVEGRDTKETQYF | TGCAGCGTTGAAGGACGGGACACCAAAGAGACCCAGTACTTC | . | TRBV29-1 | many | TRBJ2-5